The rows below give T cell receptor beta chains drawn from one sample of a study of low-dose radiotherapy and immunotherapy resistance in tumors. TCRdb redid the calling of the reads with MiXCR, one entry per CDR3 protein. The sample includes about 47,000 distinct CDR3 sequences, 10% to 15% of them seen just once. This sample comprised PBMCs, obtained before treatment. The source is a female donor with ovarian cancer. Each CDR3 is given with its conserved first and last residue. The D gene is left open where the match is weak. The listing skips clone size in some rows; elsewhere it reads once, few, many or a size class.

j_gene: TRBJ2-3
abundance: many
d_gene: -
v_gene: TRBV10-1
CDR3aa: CASSEVPGSSTDTQYF
CDR3nt: TGCGCCAGCAGTGAGGTACCGGGTTCTAGCACAGATACGCAGTATTTT

j_gene: TRBJ2-7
abundance: many
d_gene: -
v_gene: TRBV29-1
CDR3aa: CSVERGGAEQYF
CDR3nt: TGCAGCGTTGAGAGGGGGGGCGCGGAGCAGTACTTC

j_gene: TRBJ2-2
abundance: many
d_gene: -
v_gene: TRBV11-3
CDR3aa: CASSLHNTGELFF
CDR3nt: TGTGCCAGCAGCTTACACAACACCGGGGAGCTGTTTTTT

j_gene: TRBJ2-7
abundance: many
d_gene: -
v_gene: TRBV19
CDR3aa: CASSIEGEQYF
CDR3nt: TGTGCCAGTAGTATAGAAGGTGAGCAGTACTTC

j_gene: TRBJ1-2
abundance: few
d_gene: -
v_gene: TRBV18
CDR3aa: CASRFLQGDGYTF
CDR3nt: TGTGCCAGCCGTTTTCTACAGGGAGATGGCTACACCTTC

j_gene: TRBJ1-5
abundance: many
d_gene: -
v_gene: TRBV6-4
CDR3aa: CASSVEGEEPQHF
CDR3nt: TGTGCCAGCAGTGTTGAGGGCGAGGAGCCCCAGCATTTT

j_gene: TRBJ2-5
abundance: many
d_gene: -
v_gene: TRBV30
CDR3aa: CAWSVQGGETQYF
CDR3nt: TGTGCCTGGAGTGTACAAGGCGGGGAGACCCAGTACTTC

j_gene: TRBJ2-6
abundance: many
d_gene: -
v_gene: TRBV5-1
CDR3aa: CASSPEATGANVLTF
CDR3nt: TGCGCCAGCAGCCCCGAGGCGACGGGGGCCAACGTCCTGACTTTC

j_gene: TRBJ1-5
abundance: few
d_gene: TRBD1
v_gene: TRBV19
CDR3aa: CASTLQTGLDQPQHF
CDR3nt: TGTGCCAGTACCTTACAGACAGGGCTCGATCAGCCCCAGCATTTT

j_gene: TRBJ1-1
abundance: many
d_gene: -
v_gene: TRBV19
CDR3aa: CASSPGASRGNTEAFF
CDR3nt: TGTGCCAGTAGTCCGGGGGCGTCTCGGGGGAACACTGAAGCTTTCTTT

j_gene: TRBJ1-6
abundance: many
d_gene: TRBD1
v_gene: TRBV2
CDR3aa: CASRTGTGDNSPLHF
CDR3nt: TGTGCCAGCAGGACCGGGACAGGGGACAATTCACCCCTCCACTTT

j_gene: TRBJ2-7
abundance: many
d_gene: TRBD1
v_gene: TRBV20-1
CDR3aa: CSARGQGVRYEQYF
CDR3nt: TGCAGTGCTAGGGGACAGGGGGTCCGGTACGAGCAGTACTTC

j_gene: TRBJ1-5
abundance: many
d_gene: TRBD1
v_gene: TRBV2
CDR3aa: CASTPEGARGQPQHF
CDR3nt: TGTGCCAGCACCCCGGAGGGGGCGCGGGGTCAGCCCCAGCATTTT

j_gene: TRBJ1-5
abundance: many
d_gene: -
v_gene: TRBV20-1
CDR3aa: CSASEGGPRQPQHF
CDR3nt: TGCAGTGCTAGTGAGGGGGGGCCCAGGCAGCCCCAGCATTTT

j_gene: TRBJ1-5
abundance: many
d_gene: -
v_gene: TRBV30
CDR3aa: CAWSVGTSSNQPQHF
CDR3nt: TGTGCCTGGAGTGTAGGGACATCCAGCAATCAGCCCCAGCATTTT

j_gene: TRBJ2-7
abundance: many
d_gene: -
v_gene: TRBV5-1
CDR3aa: CASSYAGEGEQYF
CDR3nt: TGCGCCAGCAGCTATGCGGGCGAAGGCGAGCAGTACTTC

j_gene: TRBJ2-7
abundance: medium-sized
d_gene: -
v_gene: TRBV5-1
CDR3aa: CASSLTAYEQYF
CDR3nt: TGCGCCAGCAGCTTGACAGCCTACGAGCAGTACTTC

j_gene: TRBJ2-7
abundance: -
d_gene: TRBD2
v_gene: TRBV16
CDR3aa: CASSQTSGRGLYEQYF
CDR3nt: TGTGCCAGCAGCCAAACGAGCGGGAGGGGACTCTACGAGCAGTACTTC

j_gene: TRBJ1-2
abundance: few
d_gene: -
v_gene: TRBV20-1
CDR3aa: CSARAMGYGYTF
CDR3nt: TGCAGTGCCAGGGCTATGGGCTATGGCTACACCTTC

j_gene: TRBJ1-2
abundance: many
d_gene: -
v_gene: TRBV21-1
CDR3aa: CASSKEKWSAELEGGYGYTF
CDR3nt: TGTGCCAGCAGCAAAGAGAAGTGGTCGGCTGAGTTGGAGGGGGGCTATGGCTACACCTTC

j_gene: TRBJ2-2
abundance: many
d_gene: -
v_gene: TRBV5-1
CDR3aa: CASSARDFATGELFF
CDR3nt: TGCGCCAGCAGCGCCCGGGACTTCGCCACCGGGGAGCTGTTTTTT

j_gene: TRBJ1-1
abundance: many
d_gene: -
v_gene: TRBV19
CDR3aa: CASTSAGLRVSAEAFF
CDR3nt: TGTGCCAGTACCTCCGCGGGACTCCGAGTTTCCGCTGAAGCTTTCTTT

j_gene: TRBJ2-4
abundance: many
d_gene: -
v_gene: TRBV28
CDR3aa: CASRLGHQLGIQYF
CDR3nt: TGTGCCAGCAGACTCGGACATCAGCTCGGCATTCAGTACTTC

j_gene: TRBJ1-4
abundance: many
d_gene: -
v_gene: TRBV29-1
CDR3aa: CSVVNFTGNLLF
CDR3nt: TGCAGCGTTGTCAACTTCACCGGGAACCTGCTTTTT

j_gene: TRBJ2-7
abundance: many
d_gene: TRBD1
v_gene: TRBV20-1
CDR3aa: CSAGGQAMGEQYF
CDR3nt: TGCAGTGCAGGGGGACAGGCGATGGGGGAGCAGTACTTC

j_gene: TRBJ1-2
abundance: many
d_gene: -
v_gene: TRBV6-4
CDR3aa: CASSDGTIGYTF
CDR3nt: TGTGCCAGCAGTGACGGGACAATTGGCTACACCTTC